This T cell receptor (beta chain) came from a study of shared clonotypes between healthy human individuals. Donors included only healthy HIV-negative adults lacking recent acute infections or vaccinations. Trimming took 3 bases from V and 5 from J, leaving 14 bases between them. This CDR3 spans 14 amino acids. Germline V gene lookup returns CDR1 SGHRS and CDR2 YFSETQ. The data were produced by immunoSEQ multiplex PCR, yet TCRdb's version contains in-frame clones alone and is incomplete. Of nearly 1,000,000 clones listed, roughly 72% were seen once; the top ten hold approximately 1.5%. This chain uses TRBV5-1 with TRBJ2-5; D is possibly TRBD2 (6 bases). The source of this sequence is a man aged 18 to 29 in good health. The sequenced sample was memory CD4+ T cells sorted from blood. The sample's subset: CD45RA-negative fraction. The CDR3 DNA reads as TGCGCCAGCAGCTGGGGAACTAGCAGGGAGACCCAGTACTTC. Translation gives CASSWGTSRETQYF.